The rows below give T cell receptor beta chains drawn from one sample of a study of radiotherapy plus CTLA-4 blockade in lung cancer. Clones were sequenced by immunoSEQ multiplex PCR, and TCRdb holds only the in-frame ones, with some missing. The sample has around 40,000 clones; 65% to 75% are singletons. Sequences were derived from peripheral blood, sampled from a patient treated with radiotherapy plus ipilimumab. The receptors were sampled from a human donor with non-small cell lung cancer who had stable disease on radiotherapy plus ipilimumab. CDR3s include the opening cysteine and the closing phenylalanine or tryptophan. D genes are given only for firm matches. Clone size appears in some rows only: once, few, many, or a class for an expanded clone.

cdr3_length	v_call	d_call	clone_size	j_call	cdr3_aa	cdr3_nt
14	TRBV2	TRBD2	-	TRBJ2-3	CASRGLAGTDTQYF	TGTGCCAGCAGAGGACTAGCGGGCACAGATACGCAGTATTTT
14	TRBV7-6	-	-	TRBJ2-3	CASSPGEGTDTQYF	TGTGCCAGCAGCCCCGGGGAGGGCACAGATACGCAGTATTTT
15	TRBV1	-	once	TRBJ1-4	CTSSQPLSTNEKLFF	TGCACCAGCAGCCAACCCCTTTCAACTAATGAAAAACTGTTTTTT
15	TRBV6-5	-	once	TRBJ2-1	CASSYEDRAYNEQFF	TGTGCCAGCAGTTACGAGGACAGAGCTTACAATGAGCAGTTCTTC
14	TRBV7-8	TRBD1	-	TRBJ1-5	CASSLGDSLQPQHF	TGCGCCAGCAGCTTAGGGGACAGTCTTCAGCCCCAGCATTTT
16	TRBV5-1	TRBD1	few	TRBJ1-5	CASRDRDRVGNQPQHF	TGCGCCAGCCGGGACAGGGACCGTGTTGGCAATCAGCCCCAGCATTTT
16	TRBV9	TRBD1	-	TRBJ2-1	CASSAIKTGRDNEQFF	TGTGCCAGCAGCGCGATAAAGACAGGGAGAGACAATGAGCAGTTCTTC
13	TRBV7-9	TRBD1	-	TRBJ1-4	CASSRQGLEKLFF	TGTGCCAGCAGTCGACAGGGTTTGGAAAAACTGTTTTTT
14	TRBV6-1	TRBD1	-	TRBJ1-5	CASKGQGLGVPQHF	TGTGCCAGCAAGGGACAGGGACTGGGGGTGCCCCAGCATTTT
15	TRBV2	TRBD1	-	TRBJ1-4	CASRATGGVNEKLFF	TGTGCCAGCAGGGCTACAGGGGGCGTAAATGAAAAACTGTTTTTT
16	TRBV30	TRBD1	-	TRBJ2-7	CAWSVTGRTGGYEQYF	TGTGCCTGGAGTGTAACGGGTCGGACAGGGGGGTACGAGCAGTACTTC
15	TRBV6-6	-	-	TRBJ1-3	CASRASGDPGNTIYF	TGTGCCAGCAGGGCTTCAGGGGACCCTGGAAACACCATATATTTT
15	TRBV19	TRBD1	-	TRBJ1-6	CASSVEDRGNSPLHF	TGTGCCAGTAGTGTCGAGGACAGGGGAAATTCACCCCTCCACTTT
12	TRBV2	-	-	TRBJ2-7	CASTRSAYEQYF	TGTGCCAGCACCCGCAGCGCGTACGAGCAGTACTTC
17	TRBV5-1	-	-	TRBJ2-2	CASSLGPVGANTGELFF	TGCGCCAGCAGTCTGGGCCCCGTCGGGGCGAACACCGGGGAGCTGTTTTTT
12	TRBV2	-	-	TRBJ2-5	CASTSGAETQYF	TGTGCCAGCACCTCTGGGGCGGAGACCCAGTACTTC
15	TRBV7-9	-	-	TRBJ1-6	CASSPRGDMRAPLHF	TGTGCCAGCAGTCCTCGGGGGGACATGAGGGCACCCCTCCACTTT
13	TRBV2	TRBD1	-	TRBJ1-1	CASGVGQVREAFF	TGTGCCAGCGGGGTAGGACAGGTTCGAGAAGCTTTCTTT
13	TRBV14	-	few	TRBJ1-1	CASSQDSRVVAFF	TGTGCCAGCAGCCAAGATAGCAGGGTTGTAGCTTTCTTT
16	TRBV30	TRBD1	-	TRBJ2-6	CAWGLTGGFGANVLTF	TGTGCCTGGGGACTTACAGGGGGGTTTGGGGCCAACGTCCTGACTTTC
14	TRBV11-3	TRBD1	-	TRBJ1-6	CASSQDRGDSPLHF	TGTGCCAGCAGCCAAGACAGGGGTGATTCACCCCTCCACTTT
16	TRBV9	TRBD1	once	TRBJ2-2	CASSANTGGPTGELFF	TGTGCCAGCAGCGCAAATACAGGGGGTCCCACCGGGGAGCTGTTTTTT
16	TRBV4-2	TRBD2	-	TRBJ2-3	CASSQPSGGAADTQYF	TGTGCCAGCAGCCAACCTAGCGGGGGGGCCGCAGATACGCAGTATTTT
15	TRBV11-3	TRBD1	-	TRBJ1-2	CASSRPGQPFYGYTF	TGTGCCAGCAGCCGACCGGGACAGCCGTTCTATGGCTACACCTTC
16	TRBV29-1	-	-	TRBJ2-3	CSVGGPIGMGPDTQYF	TGCAGCGTTGGGGGCCCGATCGGTATGGGCCCAGATACGCAGTATTTT
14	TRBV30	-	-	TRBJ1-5	CAWSADRSSQPQHF	TGTGCCTGGAGTGCTGACAGGTCCTCCCAGCCCCAGCATTTT
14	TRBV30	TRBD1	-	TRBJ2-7	CAWSIRDRSYEQYF	TGTGCCTGGAGTATACGGGACAGATCCTACGAGCAGTACTTC
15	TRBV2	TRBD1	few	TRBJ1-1	CASSRDSEMNTEAFF	TGTGCCAGCAGTCGGGACAGCGAGATGAACACTGAAGCTTTCTTT
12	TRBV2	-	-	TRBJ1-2	CASGGTNYGYTF	TGTGCCAGCGGAGGGACCAACTATGGCTACACCTTC
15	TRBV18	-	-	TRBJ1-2	CASSPAIATNYGYTF	TGTGCCAGCTCACCGGCCATAGCGACTAACTATGGCTACACCTTC
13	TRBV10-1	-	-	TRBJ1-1	CASSKTGNTEAFF	TGCGCCAGCAGCAAGACAGGGAACACTGAAGCTTTCTTT
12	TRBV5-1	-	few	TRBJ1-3	CASSLPGNTIYF	TGCGCCAGCAGCTTGCCGGGAAACACCATATATTTT
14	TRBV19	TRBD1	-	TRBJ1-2	CASSDRGTNYGYTF	TGTGCCAGTAGTGACAGGGGAACTAACTATGGCTACACCTTC
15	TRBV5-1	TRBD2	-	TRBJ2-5	CASSLVPGGQETQYF	TGCGCCAGCAGCTTGGTCCCCGGGGGGCAAGAGACCCAGTACTTC
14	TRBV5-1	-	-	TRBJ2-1	CASRTRFSYNEQFF	TGCGCCAGCAGAACTAGATTCTCCTACAATGAGCAGTTCTTC
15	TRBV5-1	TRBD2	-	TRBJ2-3	CASSPSGGLTDTQYF	TGCGCCAGCAGTCCTAGCGGGGGACTCACAGATACGCAGTATTTT
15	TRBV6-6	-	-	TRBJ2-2	CASSYKGADTGELFF	TGTGCCAGCAGTTACAAAGGGGCGGACACCGGGGAGCTGTTTTTT
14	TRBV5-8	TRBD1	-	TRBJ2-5	CASSRGQLQETQYF	TGTGCCAGCAGCCGGGGACAGCTCCAAGAGACCCAGTACTTC
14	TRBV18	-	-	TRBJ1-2	CASSPFPFNYGYTF	TGTGCCAGCTCACCATTTCCGTTTAACTATGGCTACACCTTC
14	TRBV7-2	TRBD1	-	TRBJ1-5	CASSARQGNQPQHF	TGTGCCAGCAGCGCGAGACAGGGGAATCAGCCCCAGCATTTT
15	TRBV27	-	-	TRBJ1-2	CASSPIPQVVYGYTF	TGTGCCAGCAGTCCGATTCCACAGGTCGTCTATGGCTACACCTTC